This entry lists 17 T cell receptor beta chains sequenced from one sample in a study of blood T cell repertoires in COVID-19. Measured with immunoSEQ multiplex PCR; TCRdb has only the in-frame clones, and not every one. The sample records some 190,000 clones, about 88% being singletons. What was sequenced was peripheral blood. Receptors were obtained from a man under 40 with acute or convalescent COVID-19.

This clone came up a few times. The chain combines TRBV10-3 with TRBJ1-1; D gene uncertain. Trimming shortened V by 8 bases and J by 4 bases, and 20 bases separated the two germline ends. CDR3 length: 15 amino acids. Germline CDR1 reads ENHRY; CDR2 reads SYGVKD. The CDR3: CAIQSAVREGTEAFF. The CDR3 nucleotides read TGTGCCATCCAATCGGCGGTAAGAGAAGGCACTGAAGCTTTCTTT.

The chain joins TRBV6-5 to TRBJ2-2; TRBD1 agrees at 9 bases. The germline CDR1 and CDR2 sequences are MNHEY and SVGAGI. V gave up 6 bases and J gave up 5 bases; unmatched junction bases: 4. The CDR3 runs to 14 residues. DNA for the CDR3: TGTGCCAGCAGAGACAGGGGGAGTACCGGGGAGCTGTTTTTT. This encodes CASRDRGSTGELFF.

The J gene is TRBJ2-5, the V gene TRBV11-2, with 10 bases fitting TRBD2. J was trimmed by 3 bases and V by 1 base; bases with no gene match: 11. The germline CDR1 and CDR2 sequences are SGHAT and FQNNGV. The CDR3 sequence is 18 residues long. CDR3 sequence reads: CASSLAYLAGVREETQYF. Written as DNA, the CDR3 is TGTGCCAGCAGCTTAGCGTATCTAGCGGGAGTTCGGGAAGAGACCCAGTACTTC. Full variable domain (outside the CDR3, taken from reference TRBV11-2 and TRBJ2-5): EAGVAQSPRYKIIEKRQSVAFWCNPISGHATLYWYQQILGQGPKLLIQFQNNGVVDDSQLPKDRFSAERLKGVDSTLKIQPAKLEDSAVYLCASSLAYLAGVREETQYFGPGTRLLVL.

This chain joins TRBV30 and TRBJ1-1; D unresolved. This CDR3 comprises 11 residues. Germline lookup yields CDR1 GTSNPN and CDR2 SVGIG (reference sequence). With 5 bases removed from V and 3 bases from J, the gap between germline ends came to 7 bases. The CDR3 DNA sequence: TGTGCCTGGGAATCGTACACTGAAGCTTTCTTT. This translates into CAWESYTEAFF.

The rearrangement links TRBV5-1 to TRBJ1-1, with 8 bases fitting TRBD1. The CDR3 is 15 amino acids. After removal of 4 bases from V and 3 bases from J, the junction contained 8 bases not matched to a gene. The germline V gene encodes CDR1 SGHRS and CDR2 YFSETQ. The CDR3: CASSPGQGRYTEAFF. In DNA form, the CDR3 reads TGCGCCAGCAGCCCCGGACAGGGTAGGTACACTGAAGCTTTCTTT.

The chain uses TRBV5-4 and TRBJ2-1, with D possibly being TRBD1 (7 bases). Germline CDR1 reads SGHNT; CDR2 reads YYREEE (reference sequence). V was pared by 4 bases and J by 0 bases, with 17 bases between. This CDR3 contains 17 residues. CDR3 DNA: TGTGCCAGCAGCCAAGGGGGCGGGGCAAGCTCCTACAATGAGCAGTTCTTC. Its translation: CASSQGGGASSYNEQFF.

The chain links TRBV1 to TRBJ2-7; the table assigns TRBD2, which was not confirmed against the DNA. TRBV1 is given as a pseudogene. The CDR3 is 16 residues long. DNA for the CDR3: TGCACCAGCAGCCTTTTCCTCAAGCGGGAGAAGTACGAGCAGTACTTC. Translating gives CTSSLFLKREKYEQYF.

The CDR3 is CASRTQGRSNQPQHF. DNA for the CDR3: TGTGCCAGCAGAACACAGGGTCGATCCAATCAGCCCCAGCATTTT. The gene calls are TRBV6-1 and TRBJ1-5, with a weak D call TRBD1 (6 bases). The CDR3 covers 15 residues. Germline V gene lookup returns CDR1 MNHNS and CDR2 SASEGT. V was cut by 6 bases and J by 3 bases, with 15 bases left in between.

The chain uses TRBV29-1 and TRBJ1-2, with 8 bases fitting TRBD1. The CDR3 is 12 amino acids. The J segment lost 8 bases and the V segment lost 6 bases, leaving 8 bases of the junction unmatched. Germline CDR1 is SQVTM and CDR2 is ANQGSEA. The CDR3 region is CSVDFTGGGYTF. The CDR3 nucleotides read TGCAGCGTCGATTTCACAGGGGGAGGCTACACCTTC. Full variable domain (remainder filled in from reference TRBV29-1 and TRBJ1-2): SAVISQKPSRDICQRGTSLTIQCQVDSQVTMMFWYRQQPGQSLTLIATANQGSEATYESGFVIDKFPISRPNLTFSTLTVSNMSPEDSSIYLCSVDFTGGGYTFGSGTRLTVV.

The count of this clone is one. The chain carries TRBV3-1 (or the pseudogene TRBV3-2) and TRBJ2-7; TRBD2 matches at 7 bases. Germline V gene lookup returns CDR1 LGHDT and CDR2 YNNKEL (reference sequence). V lost 0 bases and J lost 9; bases outside the gene matches: 8. CDR3 length: 14 residues. DNA for the CDR3: TGTGCCAGCAGCCAAGATGGGGCGGGAGAAAGGCAGTACTTC. Protein: CASSQDGAGERQYF.

The gene calls are TRBV19 and TRBJ1-6; 7 bases are shared with TRBD1. This CDR3 has 14 residues. Germline V gene lookup returns CDR1 LNHDA and CDR2 SQIVND (reference sequence). Trimming took 9 bases from V and 10 from J; bases not matched to a gene: 12. CDR3 nucleotide sequence: TGTGCCAGCCACGCGGGACAGCGTCTATCACCCCTCCACTTT. It yields the protein CASHAGQRLSPLHF.

The chain links TRBV7-9 to TRBJ2-1; 8 nucleotides line up with TRBD1. Germline CDR1 SEHNR, CDR2 FQNEAQ (reference sequence). Unmatched junction bases numbered 20, after V lost 5 bases and J lost 8 bases. The CDR3 extends over 18 amino acids. The CDR3 reads CASSPRRSTGASAHEQFF. In nucleotides, the CDR3 is TGTGCCAGCAGCCCTCGACGCTCGACAGGGGCCTCCGCCCATGAGCAGTTCTTC.

The chain recombines TRBV10-3 with TRBJ2-7; 9 bases map to TRBD2. Germline assignment: CDR1 ENHRY and CDR2 SYGVKD. V was pared by 2 bases and J by 2 bases, with 7 bases of the junction left unmatched. The CDR3 runs 16 residues. The CDR3 is CAISETSGRSPYEQYF. For the CDR3, the DNA is TGTGCCATCAGTGAGACTAGCGGGCGTAGCCCCTACGAGCAGTACTTC.

The table lists this clone with a few counts. The rearrangement links TRBV10-2 to TRBJ1-2; D is perhaps TRBD1 (5 bases). V gave up 3 bases and J gave up 8 bases, with 13 bases separating them. This CDR3 comprises 13 residues. Germline values: CDR1 WSHSY, CDR2 SAAADI. Here the CDR3 reads CASSDRGVGGYTF. In DNA, the CDR3 is TGCGCCAGCAGTGACCGGGGGGTAGGGGGCTACACCTTC.

The rearrangement joins TRBV6-5 to TRBJ1-2; the D gene is possibly TRBD1 (5 bases). Trimming removed 6 bases at V and 4 bases at J, with 12 bases between. The CDR3 has 13 residues. From germline, CDR1 is MNHEY and CDR2 SVGAGI. The CDR3 here is CASSPRAAYGYTF. The CDR3 region has the DNA TGTGCCAGCAGCCCCAGGGCAGCCTATGGCTACACCTTC.

This chain joins TRBV7-9 and TRBJ1-4; 10 positions agree with TRBD1. With 4 bases clipped from V and 2 bases from J, the junction kept 10 bases outside the gene matches. Per the germline V gene, CDR1 is SEHNR and CDR2 is FQNEAQ (reference sequence). This CDR3 has 18 residues. CDR3 sequence reads: CASSSRAGTGATNEKLFF. Written as DNA, the CDR3 is TGTGCCAGCAGCTCACGAGCCGGGACAGGGGCCACTAATGAAAAACTGTTTTTT.

V gene TRBV29-1 combines with J gene TRBJ1-1; D possibly corresponds to TRBD1 (5 bases). This CDR3 comprises 14 residues. The germline CDR1 and CDR2 sequences are SQVTM and ANQGSEA. The ends were cut back, 2 bases at V and 5 bases at J, with 15 bases in the middle. The CDR3 protein is CSVEKSPGETEAFF. In DNA, the CDR3 is TGCAGCGTTGAAAAGAGCCCGGGGGAGACTGAAGCTTTCTTT.